This TCR beta chain was recovered during a study of blood T cell repertoires in COVID-19 (dated by TCRdb to about 2020). Background for the entire study: Collaborator samples came from the United States, Italy and Spain and covered acute and convalescent phases of COVID-19. The material from the prospective study consisted of cDNA or gDNA derived from T cells, B-cell-depleted T cells, or PBMCs. Deeply sampled blood TCRbeta repertoires from subjects exposed to, actively infected with, or recovered from COVID-19 were included in the dataset. The repertoires were released in a freely available public database intended as a resource for research on the immune response to SARS-CoV-2. The samples were drawn from two sources: the first 160 participants of the ongoing ImmuneRACE study, and fewer than 1,500 subjects contributed by 6 global collaborators. The sample metadata nearly always contained a de-identified subject ID, COVID-19 status, age in years and sex. Where available, HLA class I and class II types were obtained from metadata supplied by the sample provider rather than from assay-based typing.

Paper-wide results and their limitations: The amount of clinical and demographic metadata varied by source and participant and was provided uncurated.

The immunoSEQ Assay, a bias-controlled multiplex PCR, was used to amplify TCRbeta CDR3 regions from genomic DNA. The original pipeline was this. Within the assay, amplification of reference gene primers was used to estimate how many nucleated cells each sample contained. To quantify the absolute abundance of each unique TCRbeta CDR3 rearrangement, sequence reads were collapsed and filtered. For each sample, productive Simpson clonality was calculated as the square root of Simpson's diversity index across productive rearrangements. Here the immuneACCESS table is served through TCRdb, limited to in-frame sequences with V and J called. Missing clones are a known gap in these copies; in checked studies unresolved V genes cover under half, and the rest lacks a known reason. V and J calls and clone size are those listed in that table; D and trimming were worked out from the DNA. In all, the sample holds about 360,000 clones, and about 88% of those were seen once. Clones ranked in the top ten supply roughly 7.2% of the sample.

In Seattle, one collaborating source enrolled patients while the infection was active and tracked those patients longitudinally over the course of disease. Collaborating institutions collected whole blood in K2EDTA tubes following their own protocols. For TCRbeta analysis, collaborator samples were shipped as frozen whole blood, as isolated PBMCs, or as DNA extracted from either sample type. Details on this clone: Its antigen is not yet known. Qualities for individual bases were not recorded, and no much larger clone is one base off.

The junction shows trimming of 1 base on V and 2 bases on J, plus 15 bases between the germline ends. Via the germline V gene, CDR1 is SGHTA and CDR2 FQGNSA. Taken from cysteine to phenylalanine, the CDR3 has 17 residues. The sequence is cut down to CDR3 DNA, 51 bases in frame from base 1. The V and J genes are TRBV7-2 and TRBJ1-5; the D region possibly corresponds to TRBD1 (6 bases align). The sequence was collected from a woman in her sixties or seventies with COVID-19, enrolled during active disease. Sequencing used peripheral blood. The nucleotide sequence reads TGTGCCAGCAGCTTAGGCTATCAGGGGAGAGGCAATCAGCCCCAGCATTTT. Its translation is CASSLGYQGRGNQPQHF.